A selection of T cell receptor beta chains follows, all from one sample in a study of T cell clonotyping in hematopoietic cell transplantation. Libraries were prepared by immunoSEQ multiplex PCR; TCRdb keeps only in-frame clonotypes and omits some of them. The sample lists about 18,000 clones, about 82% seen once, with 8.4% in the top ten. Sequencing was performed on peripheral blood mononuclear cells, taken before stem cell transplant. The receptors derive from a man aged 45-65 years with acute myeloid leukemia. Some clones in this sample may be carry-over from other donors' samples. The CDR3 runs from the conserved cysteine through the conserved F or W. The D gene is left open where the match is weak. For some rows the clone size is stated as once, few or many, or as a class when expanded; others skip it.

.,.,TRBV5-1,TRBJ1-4,TGCGCCAGCAGCCTCGGGACGTTTAATGAAAAACTGTTTTTT,CASSLGTFNEKLFF
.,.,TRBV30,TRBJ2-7,TGTGCCTGGAGTGCCCCCCCTACATCGTTATCAACCTACGAGCAGTACTTC,CAWSAPPTSLSTYEQYF
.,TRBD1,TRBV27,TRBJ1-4,TGTGCCAGCAGTTTATTTGGGACAGTAGCTAATGAAAAACTGTTTTTT,CASSLFGTVANEKLFF
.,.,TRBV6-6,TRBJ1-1,TGTGCCAGCAGTTACTTAGGGCCCCAGTTGTTCTTT,CASSYLGPQLFF
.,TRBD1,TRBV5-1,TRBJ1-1,TGCGCCAGCAGCTTGGGGGCAGGGGGGCCTGAAGCTTTCTTT,CASSLGAGGPEAFF
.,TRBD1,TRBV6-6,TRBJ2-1,TGTGCCAGCATTCCGGGACAGGGCAACAATGAGCAGTTCTTC,CASIPGQGNNEQFF
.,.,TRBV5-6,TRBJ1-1,TGTGCCAGCAGCCGACCCGACCGGGGCACTGAAGCTTTCTTT,CASSRPDRGTEAFF
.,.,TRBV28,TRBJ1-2,TGTGCCAGCAGAACCCCTCGTATGGGGGCAGGCGGCTACACCTTC,CASRTPRMGAGGYTF
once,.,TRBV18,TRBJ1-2,TGTGCCAGCTCACCACCGGGGTTGGAGAGGAAGGGCTACACCTTC,CASSPPGLERKGYTF
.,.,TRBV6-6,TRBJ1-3,TGTGCCAGCAGTCGGGACCCCCGAAGCGGAAACACCATATATTTT,CASSRDPRSGNTIYF
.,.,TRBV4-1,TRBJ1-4,TGCGCCAGCAGCCAAGATCTGAGGGAAGGGGTTGGGGAAAAACTGTTTTTT,CASSQDLREGVGEKLFF
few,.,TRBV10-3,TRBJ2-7,TGTGCCATCAGTGAAGGTTACGAGCAGTACTTC,CAISEGYEQYF
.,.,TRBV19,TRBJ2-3,TGTGCCAGTACCCTAATAGGGGATCGGGGGTCTAGCACAGATACGCAGTATTTT,CASTLIGDRGSSTDTQYF
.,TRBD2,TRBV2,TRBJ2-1,TGTGCCAGCAGTGCCCAGCTGGGACTAGCGGCCCTCCCAAAGTTCTTC,CASSAQLGLAALPKFF
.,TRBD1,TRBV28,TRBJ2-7,TGTGCCAGCAGTTTGGGAGGGACAGGGCTGGAGGAGCAGTACTTC,CASSLGGTGLEEQYF
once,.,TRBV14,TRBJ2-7,TGTGCCAGCAGCCAAGGTCCAGGGGACGAGCAGTACTTC,CASSQGPGDEQYF
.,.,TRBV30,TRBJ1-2,TGTGCCTGGAGTGCTACTAGGGGCTACACCTTC,CAWSATRGYTF
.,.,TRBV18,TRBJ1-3,TGTGCCAGCTCTGGGAGATCTGGAAACACCATATATTTT,CASSGRSGNTIYF
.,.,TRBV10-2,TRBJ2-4,TGCGCCAGCAGTGGACCCGGACAGCAAGGTCGGGGCATTCAGTACTTC,CASSGPGQQGRGIQYF
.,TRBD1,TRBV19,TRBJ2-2,TGTGCCAGTAGCCCCACAGGGGGGACCGGGGAGCTGTTTTTT,CASSPTGGTGELFF
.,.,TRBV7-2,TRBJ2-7,TGTGCCAGCAGCAGCCGGGACGGATTTCCCTACGAGCAGTACTTC,CASSSRDGFPYEQYF
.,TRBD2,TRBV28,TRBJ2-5,TGTGCCAGCAGTCCCAGCGGGACTCGGAGACAAGAGACCCAGTACTTC,CASSPSGTRRQETQYF
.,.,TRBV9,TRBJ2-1,TGTGCCAGCAGCCCGCCCGAGGGGATCAAGGATGAGCAGTTCTTC,CASSPPEGIKDEQFF
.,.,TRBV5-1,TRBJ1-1,TGCGCCAGCAGCTTGGGAGGGGTGGCTTTCTTT,CASSLGGVAFF